Each of the 11 T cell receptor beta chains below was sequenced from the same sample in a study of graft-versus-host responses after intestinal transplantation. Only in-frame clones appear in the TCRdb table, and some are missing; sequencing was by immunoSEQ multiplex PCR. The sample has some 90,000 clones, about nine tenths seen once. The antigens these receptors bind are not known. The sequencing used unstimulated CD8+ T cells sorted from spleen or lymph node cells, collected before transplant. Source of these receptors: a human donor who was the organ donor for an intestinal transplant.

The chain couples TRBV7-8 to TRBJ2-3; D might be TRBD2 (5 bases). Trimming took off 5 bases at V and 1 base at J, with 13 bases between the two ends. The CDR3 is 15 residues long. CDR1 and CDR2 from the germline V gene are SGHVS and FQNEAQ. The CDR3 sequence: CASSPQRSGTDTQYF. The CDR3 coding sequence is TGTGCCAGCAGCCCACAGCGGTCCGGCACAGATACGCAGTATTTT.

The J gene is TRBJ2-1, the V gene TRBV15; 9 bases line up with TRBD2. With 4 bases clipped from V and 9 bases from J, the junction kept 7 bases outside the gene matches. The CDR3 is 14 residues long. Looked up from germline, CDR1 is LNHNV and CDR2 is YYDKDF (reference sequence). CDR3 nucleotides: TGTGCCACCAGCACGAGGACTAGCGCAGGTGAGCAGTTCTTC. Its translation is CATSTRTSAGEQFF.

The V gene is TRBV27, the J gene TRBJ2-5, with D maybe TRBD2 (7 bases). Gene TRBJ2-7 matches the end of the DNA better, so the J call may be wrong. Germline CDR1 and CDR2: MNHEY and SMNVEV (reference sequence). The CDR3 spans 17 residues. The CDR3 DNA sequence: TGTGCCAGCAGTTTTCGCCTCTCCGCGGGGGCCTCCTACGAGCAGTACTTC. The encoded protein is CASSFRLSAGASYEQYF.

The chain combines TRBV10-3 with TRBJ1-1; TRBD1 agrees at 9 bases. Looked up from germline, CDR1 is ENHRY and CDR2 is SYGVKD. This CDR3 region has 14 residues. Germline trimming cut 7 bases from V and 2 bases from J; bases unmatched to any gene: 5. The CDR3 nucleotides read TGTGCCATCAACTCGGGACAGGGAAACACTGAAGCTTTCTTT. It codes for CAINSGQGNTEAFF.

The rearrangement uses TRBV29-1 and TRBJ2-2, with D uncertain. Trimming took off 5 bases at V and 6 bases at J, with 10 bases between the two ends. Per germline, CDR1 SQVTM and CDR2 ANQGSEA. The CDR3 contains 12 residues. The CDR3 bases are TGCAGCGTTCGCGCACCCGCCGGGGAGCTGTTTTTT. Translation: CSVRAPAGELFF.

This rearrangement joins TRBV5-1 to TRBJ2-7; 10 nucleotides align to TRBD1. The CDR3 extends over 15 amino acids. V lost 4 bases, J lost 0 bases, and 4 bases stayed unmatched. The germline V gene encodes CDR1 SGHRS and CDR2 YFSETQ. The chain's CDR3 is CASSHWTGGSYEQYF. The CDR3 DNA sequence: TGCGCCAGCAGCCACTGGACAGGGGGCTCCTACGAGCAGTACTTC.

The chain recombines TRBV7-9 with TRBJ2-3; 8 bases fit TRBD2. CDR3 length equals 15 residues. V dropped 2 bases and J dropped 0; count of bases not matched to a gene: 1. The V gene's germline CDR1 is SEHNR and CDR2 FQNEAQ (reference sequence). The CDR3 nucleotides read TGTGCCAGCAGCTTAACGGGGGGGAGCACAGATACGCAGTATTTT. Protein product: CASSLTGGSTDTQYF. Filled out from reference TRBV7-9 and TRBJ2-3, the complete variable domain reads DTGVSQNPRHKITKRGQNVTFRCDPISEHNRLYWYRQTLGQGPEFLTYFQNEAQLEKSRLLSDRFSAERPKGSFSTLEIQRTEQGDSAMYLCASSLTGGSTDTQYFGPGTRLTVL.

The chain's CDR3 is CASSTSGTSGNTDTQYF. CDR3 DNA: TGTGCCAGCAGCACATCCGGGACTAGCGGTAACACAGATACGCAGTATTTT. The rearrangement joins TRBV9 to TRBJ2-3; 11 nucleotides agree with TRBD2. J gave up 2 bases and V 4 bases, and 9 bases lay outside the gene matches. This CDR3 is 17 amino acids long. CDR1 is SGDLS, CDR2 YYNGEE, per germline.

The rearrangement links TRBV7-9 to TRBJ2-7, with D possibly TRBD1 on 6 matching bases. V was trimmed by 1 base and J by 2 bases, leaving 15 bases between them. Germline V gene lookup returns CDR1 SEHNR and CDR2 FQNEAQ (reference sequence). The CDR3 covers 16 residues. The CDR3 loop reads CASSLVQGPTPYEQYF. In nucleotides, the CDR3 is TGTGCCAGCAGCTTAGTACAGGGCCCGACCCCCTACGAGCAGTACTTC.

The gene calls are TRBV4-1 and TRBJ2-3; 8 nucleotides agree with TRBD1. Trimming removed 1 base from V and 3 bases from J; junction bases left unmatched: 6. The CDR3 runs 16 residues. Germline-derived CDR1 and CDR2 are MGHRA and YSYEKL. CDR3 sequence: CASSQVPGGKTDTQYF. The CDR3 DNA is TGCGCCAGCAGCCAAGTCCCAGGGGGCAAAACAGATACGCAGTATTTT.

This clone has just one count. The J gene is TRBJ1-2, the V gene TRBV7-9, with D uncertain. Germline V gene lookup returns CDR1 SEHNR and CDR2 FQNEAQ (reference sequence). Trimming cost V 3 bases and J 1 base, with 21 bases left between them. The length of the CDR3 is 18 residues. The CDR3 region is CASSLLDGQEGVNYGYTF. As DNA, the CDR3 is TGTGCCAGCAGCTTGTTGGACGGGCAGGAGGGCGTTAACTATGGCTACACCTTC.